This T cell receptor beta chain derives from a study of cytomegalovirus exposure and HLA in healthy donors. Study as a whole: Within an early data release were about 90 million unique TCRs drawn from HLA-typed donors.

This clone came up a few times. Its target is not known. With 60 Vbeta and 13 Jbeta primers, the PCR was carried out. TCRdb's copy holds only in-frame clones and misses some; the assay was immunoSEQ multiplex PCR. The sample carries tens of thousands of clones, around 69% recorded once. The study, taken as a whole, reports: TCR beta sequences reportedly predicted the HLA-A and HLA-B alleles of most subjects accurately. Common viral pathogens were later found to be apparently linked to several of the most significant clusters. In an earlier analysis, productive rearrangement rates for most beta V segments clustered near 87% or 30%.

The receptor's source is a human donor in good health. Specimen: PBMCs.

CDR3 protein: CASSLRTGYGYTF. The CDR3 nucleotides are TGTGCCAGCAGCTTAAGAACCGGTTATGGCTACACCTTC. The chain uses TRBV7-9 and TRBJ1-2; D gene uncertain. CDR1 is SEHNR and CDR2 is FQNEAQ in the germline V gene (reference sequence). This CDR3 has 13 amino acids. Trimming took 2 bases from V and 5 from J, leaving 9 bases between them.